This T cell receptor beta chain appears in the sequencing data of a study of blood T cell repertoires in COVID-19. About the research overall: Donors in the United States, Italy and Spain gave samples during acute or convalescent COVID-19.

The CDR3 spans 15 residues. V shed 6 bases and J 2 bases; nucleotides not matched to a gene: 5. In germline, CDR1 is SNHLY, CDR2 FYNNEI. Per the authors' pipeline: The authors estimated nucleated cell counts from reference gene primer amplification. Assay: immunoSEQ multiplex PCR; the TCRdb copy retains only in-frame clones and omits some. Clone size and the V and J calls come from that table; the DNA yielded D and trimming. The sample has roughly 300,000 clones, roughly 85% seen once. Participants were aged about 18 to 90 years from about two dozen US areas. Grouping used clinical history reported by participants in a survey and questionnaire.

Sequencing input: PBMCs or T cells enriched from blood (not recorded which). The chain uses TRBV2 and TRBJ2-7, with 12 bases identical to TRBD2. The receptor comes from a woman aged 40 to 55 with acute COVID-19. The CDR3 protein is CASSQTSGGPYEQYF. The CDR3 nucleotides are TGTGCCAGCAGCCAGACTAGCGGGGGCCCCTACGAGCAGTACTTC.